The subject of this entry is one TCR beta chain. These data originate in a study of blood T cell repertoires in COVID-19. Unmatched junction bases numbered 2, after V lost 3 bases and J lost 8 bases. CDR1 is SQVTM, CDR2 ANQGSEA, per germline. This CDR3 comprises 11 residues. Cohort 3 donors counted as recovered after two negative PCRs, clearance, or resolved symptoms. Measured with immunoSEQ multiplex PCR; TCRdb has only the in-frame clones, and not every one. The sample includes some 190,000 clones, less than 85% of them seen just once. The TCR was taken from a woman younger than 45 who had recovered from COVID-19. The chain is built from TRBV29-1 and TRBJ1-1; 8 bases agree with TRBD1. The sequencing input was PBMCs or T cells enriched from blood (not recorded which). Here the CDR3 DNA reads TGCAGCGTTGAGTGGGACAGGGAAGCTTTCTTT. It specifies CSVEWDREAFF. Complete variable domain (other parts from reference TRBV29-1 and TRBJ1-1): SAVISQKPSRDICQRGTSLTIQCQVDSQVTMMFWYRQQPGQSLTLIATANQGSEATYESGFVIDKFPISRPNLTFSTLTVSNMSPEDSSIYLCSVEWDREAFFGQGTRLTVV.